This is a list of T cell receptor beta chains from one sample in a study of T cell changes during pregnancy in multiple sclerosis. Measured with immunoSEQ multiplex PCR; TCRdb has only the in-frame clones, and not every one. The table includes tens of thousands of clones, 86% detected once. This sample comprised CD8+ T cells from peripheral blood mononuclear cells, obtained in the first trimester of pregnancy. The receptor set was obtained from a female donor in good health, enrolled as a control in a pregnancy study. Both conserved end residues are part of each CDR3. D genes are given only for firm matches. Clone size is given for some rows only: seen once, a few or many times, or a class if the clone is expanded.

NA	NA	TRBV27	TRBJ1-2	CASSLMPHRGGYTF	TGTGCCAGCAGTTTGATGCCCCATAGAGGTGGCTACACCTTC
NA	NA	TRBV5-6	TRBJ1-2	CASSLIGGYGYTF	TGTGCCAGCAGCTTGATAGGCGGCTATGGCTACACCTTC
NA	NA	TRBV10-3	TRBJ2-5	CAISDPPNLAQETQYF	TGTGCCATCAGTGATCCCCCAAACCTAGCGCAAGAGACCCAGTACTTC
NA	TRBD2	TRBV7-9	TRBJ2-1	CASSSERGGSYNEQFF	TGTGCCAGCAGCTCCGAGCGGGGGGGGTCCTACAATGAGCAGTTCTTC
NA	TRBD1	TRBV13	TRBJ2-7	CASSLTTQGYMGEQYF	TGTGCCAGCAGCTTGACGACACAGGGGTACATGGGGGAGCAGTACTTC
NA	NA	TRBV4-1	TRBJ2-3	CASRPVAAEGTDTQYF	TGCGCCAGCAGACCCGTAGCGGCGGAGGGCACAGATACGCAGTATTTT
once	NA	TRBV27	TRBJ1-5	CASSLAGLGNQPQHF	TGTGCCAGCAGTTTGGCGGGGCTGGGGAATCAGCCCCAGCATTTT
NA	TRBD2	TRBV7-2	TRBJ2-7	CASSLTGGSSYEQYF	TGTGCCAGCAGCCTAACGGGCGGGAGCTCCTACGAGCAGTACTTC
NA	TRBD1	TRBV30	TRBJ1-2	CACPRSEGAAYGYTF	TGTGCCTGCCCCCGGAGTGAGGGGGCGGCTTATGGCTACACCTTC
NA	TRBD1	TRBV5-1	TRBJ2-7	CASSLGWGQSYEQYF	TGCGCCAGCAGCTTGGGGTGGGGACAGTCCTACGAGCAGTACTTC
NA	NA	TRBV27	TRBJ1-1	CASRHAGTENTEAFF	TGTGCCAGCAGACACGCGGGGACGGAGAACACTGAAGCTTTCTTT
NA	NA	TRBV11-2	TRBJ1-2	CASSLGQYGGYTF	TGTGCCAGCAGCTTAGGGCAGTATGGTGGCTACACCTTC
NA	NA	TRBV18	TRBJ2-1	CASSPGRTEQFF	TGTGCCAGCTCACCGGGGAGGACCGAGCAGTTCTTC
NA	NA	TRBV7-3	TRBJ2-1	CASSQGNNEQFF	TGTGCCAGCAGCCAGGGGAACAATGAGCAGTTCTTC
NA	TRBD2	TRBV9	TRBJ2-6	CASSAPGGGVSSGANVLTF	TGTGCCAGCAGCGCCCCCGGGGGGGGTGTAAGCTCTGGGGCCAACGTCCTGACTTTC
NA	NA	TRBV29-1	TRBJ2-7	CSVSAGSYTYEQYF	TGCAGCGTGAGCGCGGGGTCATATACCTACGAGCAGTACTTC
NA	NA	TRBV6-5	TRBJ1-2	CASSALGGQNGYTF	TGTGCCAGCAGCGCACTGGGAGGCCAGAATGGCTACACCTTC
NA	NA	TRBV9	TRBJ1-4	CASSPPGRDYNEKLFF	TGTGCCAGCAGCCCCCCCGGGAGAGACTATAATGAAAAACTGTTTTTT
NA	TRBD2	TRBV4-3	TRBJ2-1	CASGPGASGGNEQFF	TGCGCCAGCGGGCCCGGGGCTAGCGGGGGCAATGAGCAGTTCTTC
NA	NA	TRBV18	TRBJ1-5	CASSPGGIWQPQHF	TGTGCCAGCTCACCGGGGGGGATATGGCAGCCCCAGCATTTT
NA	NA	TRBV7-9	TRBJ1-1	CASSSYKGDHTEAFF	TGTGCCAGCAGCTCCTATAAAGGGGATCACACTGAAGCTTTCTTT
NA	NA	TRBV7-2	TRBJ1-2	CASSFVAGWQGIRYGYTF	TGTGCCAGCAGCTTTGTGGCTGGGTGGCAGGGGATTAGGTATGGCTACACCTTC
NA	NA	TRBV7-9	TRBJ1-4	CASSLAPQGEKLFF	TGTGCCAGCAGCTTAGCGCCACAGGGTGAAAAACTGTTTTTT
NA	TRBD2	TRBV9	TRBJ2-2	CASSTPGAGGTGELFF	TGTGCCAGCAGCACTCCAGGAGCGGGGGGGACCGGGGAGCTGTTTTTT
NA	NA	TRBV5-4	TRBJ2-1	CASSQRGGDPYNEQFF	TGCGCCAGCAGCCAAAGAGGGGGGGACCCTTACAATGAGCAGTTCTTC
NA	TRBD1	TRBV28	TRBJ1-2	CASSLLRGTSYGYTF	TGTGCCAGCAGTTTGCTCAGGGGGACCTCCTATGGCTACACCTTC
NA	TRBD1	TRBV27	TRBJ2-2	CASSFDRVTGELFF	TGTGCCAGCAGTTTCGACAGGGTGACCGGGGAGCTGTTTTTT
few	TRBD2	TRBV15	TRBJ2-7	CATRVAGDPYEQYF	TGTGCCACCAGGGTTGCGGGGGATCCCTACGAGCAGTACTTC
NA	TRBD2	TRBV5-4	TRBJ2-3	CASSLGTSGTDTQYF	TGTGCCAGCAGCTTGGGGACTAGCGGCACAGATACGCAGTATTTT
NA	NA	TRBV12-5	TRBJ2-7	CASGLSGGHEQYF	TGTGCTAGTGGTTTGAGCGGAGGACACGAGCAGTACTTC
NA	NA	TRBV16	TRBJ1-4	CASSPTVVVANEKLFF	TGTGCCAGCAGCCCAACCGTAGTGGTTGCTAATGAAAAACTGTTTTTT
NA	TRBD1	TRBV14	TRBJ2-7	CASSHQGTGNEQYF	TGTGCCAGCAGCCACCAGGGGACAGGGAATGAGCAGTACTTC
NA	NA	TRBV10-3	TRBJ2-7	CAIIDGVGEQYF	TGTGCCATCATTGACGGAGTCGGCGAGCAGTACTTC
once	NA	TRBV28	TRBJ1-1	CASSGGLVRGTEAFF	TGTGCCAGCAGCGGGGGACTCGTAAGAGGCACTGAAGCTTTCTTT
few	NA	TRBV27	TRBJ2-7	CASSLARDYEQYF	TGTGCCAGCAGTTTGGCCAGGGACTACGAGCAGTACTTC
NA	NA	TRBV12-5	TRBJ2-1	CASGSPDRNEQFF	TGTGCTAGTGGTTCCCCTGACAGGAATGAGCAGTTCTTC
NA	NA	TRBV6-5	TRBJ2-2	CASSSLAASGELFF	TGTGCCAGCAGTTCTTTAGCGGCGAGCGGGGAGCTGTTTTTT
NA	NA	TRBV6-1	TRBJ2-1	CASSVGAGAYNEQFF	TGTGCCAGCAGTGTTGGGGCGGGGGCGTACAATGAGCAGTTCTTC
NA	TRBD2	TRBV7-6	TRBJ2-1	CASSLVSYTSGSISYNEQFF	TGTGCCAGCAGCTTAGTTTCCTATACTAGCGGCTCGATCTCCTACAATGAGCAGTTCTTC
few	NA	TRBV6-6	TRBJ2-3	CASFPADTQYF	TGTGCCAGCTTCCCCGCGGATACGCAGTATTTT
NA	NA	TRBV10-3	TRBJ2-7	CAISESYSKPPKYF	TGTGCCATCAGTGAGTCATACAGTAAACCTCCTAAGTACTTC
NA	NA	TRBV27	TRBJ2-3	CATSWGGGTDTQYF	TGTGCCACTTCGTGGGGCGGGGGCACAGATACGCAGTATTTT
NA	TRBD1	TRBV6-5	TRBJ1-1	CASRDRDLNTEAFF	TGTGCCAGCAGGGACAGGGACCTGAACACTGAAGCTTTCTTT
few	NA	TRBV7-9	TRBJ1-5	CAIGLNSGPQHF	TGTGCCATTGGACTGAACTCTGGGCCCCAGCATTTT
NA	TRBD1	TRBV27	TRBJ1-2	CASSLGKVTGQLGYTF	TGTGCCAGCAGTTTAGGGAAAGTTACGGGACAGCTTGGCTACACCTTC
NA	NA	TRBV7-6	TRBJ1-1	CASSLSAAGLGRNTEAFF	TGTGCCAGCAGCTTATCAGCTGCAGGGCTAGGAAGGAACACTGAAGCTTTCTTT
NA	TRBD1	TRBV6-1	TRBJ2-1	CASTGTGLNEQFF	TGTGCCAGCACCGGGACAGGGCTCAATGAGCAGTTCTTC
NA	TRBD1	TRBV14	TRBJ1-1	CASSVGFRDRAFF	TGTGCCAGCAGCGTAGGATTCCGGGACAGAGCTTTCTTT
NA	TRBD1	TRBV7-6	TRBJ2-7	CASSLGTGYEQYF	TGTGCCAGCAGCTTAGGGACAGGCTACGAGCAGTACTTC
NA	TRBD1	TRBV5-6	TRBJ1-1	CASSPGTGPEAFF	TGTGCCAGCAGCCCAGGGACAGGCCCTGAAGCTTTCTTT
NA	TRBD1	TRBV7-9	TRBJ2-2	CASSYIGQGAGELFF	TGTGCCAGCAGCTATATCGGACAGGGGGCCGGGGAGCTGTTTTTT
NA	NA	TRBV7-9	TRBJ1-5	CASSASGGKDQPQHF	TGTGCCAGCAGCGCCTCCGGAGGAAAAGATCAGCCCCAGCATTTT
NA	TRBD2	TRBV7-3	TRBJ2-3	CASSFLGGGSTDTQYF	TGTGCCAGCAGCTTTCTGGGCGGGGGGTCCACAGATACGCAGTATTTT
NA	TRBD1	TRBV29-1	TRBJ1-2	CSVEESGAGGLNGYTF	TGCAGCGTTGAAGAAAGTGGGGCAGGGGGTTTAAATGGCTACACCTTC
NA	NA	TRBV28	TRBJ1-2	CASGVDYGYTF	TGTGCCAGCGGAGTCGACTATGGCTACACCTTC
NA	NA	TRBV4-2	TRBJ1-1	CASRGGVDEAFF	TGTGCCAGCAGGGGGGGGGTTGATGAAGCTTTCTTT
NA	NA	TRBV7-9	TRBJ1-1	CASTYGDTEAFF	TGTGCCAGCACTTACGGGGACACTGAAGCTTTCTTT
once	NA	TRBV25-1	TRBJ1-1	CASSELWESTEAFF	TGTGCCAGCAGTGAATTATGGGAGTCCACTGAAGCTTTCTTT